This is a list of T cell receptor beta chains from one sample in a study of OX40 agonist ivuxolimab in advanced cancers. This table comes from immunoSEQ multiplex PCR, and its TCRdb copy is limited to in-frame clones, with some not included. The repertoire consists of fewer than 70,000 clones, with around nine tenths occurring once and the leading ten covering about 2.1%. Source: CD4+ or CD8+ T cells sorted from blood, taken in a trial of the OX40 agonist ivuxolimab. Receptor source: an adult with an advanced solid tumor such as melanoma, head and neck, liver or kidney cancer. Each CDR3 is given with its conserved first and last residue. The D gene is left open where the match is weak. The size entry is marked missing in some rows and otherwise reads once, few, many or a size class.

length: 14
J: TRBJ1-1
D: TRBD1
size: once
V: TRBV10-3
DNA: TGTGCCATCAGTGAACAGGGGAGGTCGACTGAAGCTTTCTTT
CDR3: CAISEQGRSTEAFF

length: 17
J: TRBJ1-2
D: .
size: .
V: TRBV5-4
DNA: TGTGCCAGCAGCTTCACGGGCCAAACCCACAATAATTATGGCTACACCTTC
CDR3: CASSFTGQTHNNYGYTF

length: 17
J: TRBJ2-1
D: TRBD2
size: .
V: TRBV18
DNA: TGTGCCAGCTCACCACCCAGGACTAGCGGAACCTACAATGAGCAGTTCTTC
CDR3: CASSPPRTSGTYNEQFF

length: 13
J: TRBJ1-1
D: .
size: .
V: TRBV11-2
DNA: TGTGCCAGCAGCTTGTACACCGAGAGTGAAGCTTTCTTT
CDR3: CASSLYTESEAFF

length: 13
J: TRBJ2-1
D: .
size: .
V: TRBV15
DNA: TGTGCCACTCAAAGAGACGGGTACAATGAGCAGTTCTTC
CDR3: CATQRDGYNEQFF

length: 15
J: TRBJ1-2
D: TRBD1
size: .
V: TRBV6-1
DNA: TGTGCCAGCAGGGACGCCGGGACAGGGCGAACTGGCTACACCTTC
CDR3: CASRDAGTGRTGYTF

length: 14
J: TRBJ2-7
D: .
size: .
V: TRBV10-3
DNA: TGTGCCATCAGTGAGTCTACCTACAGCTACGAGCAGTACTTC
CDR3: CAISESTYSYEQYF

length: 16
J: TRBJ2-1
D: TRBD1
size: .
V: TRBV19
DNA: TGTGCCAGTAGTCGCGGACAGGGGGGATGGAACAATGAGCAGTTCTTC
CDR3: CASSRGQGGWNNEQFF

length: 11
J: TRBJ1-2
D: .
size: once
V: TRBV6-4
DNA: TGTGCCAGCAATGGTGGGGATGGCTACACCTTC
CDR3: CASNGGDGYTF

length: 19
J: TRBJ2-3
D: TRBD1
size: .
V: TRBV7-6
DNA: TGTGCCAGCAGCTGTGACAGGGACGAACTCTGGGCCCGCACAGATACGCAGTATTTT
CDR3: CASSCDRDELWARTDTQYF

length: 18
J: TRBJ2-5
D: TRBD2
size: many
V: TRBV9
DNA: TGTGCCAGCAGCGCGGATCTACTAGCGGGGGTCCCTCAAGAGACCCAGTACTTC
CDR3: CASSADLLAGVPQETQYF

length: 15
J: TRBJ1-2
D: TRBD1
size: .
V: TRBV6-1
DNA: TGTGCCAGCTACCCCATGGACAGGGGGCTTAATGGCTACACCTTC
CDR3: CASYPMDRGLNGYTF

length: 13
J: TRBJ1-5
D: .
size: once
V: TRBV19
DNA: TGTGCCAGTAGCAGGGTGCCCAATCAGCCCCAGCATTTT
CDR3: CASSRVPNQPQHF

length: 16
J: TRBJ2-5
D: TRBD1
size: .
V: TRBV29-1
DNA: TGCAGCGTTGAAGGCCTCGGAGGACAGGACCTAAAGGCCCAGTACTTC
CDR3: CSVEGLGGQDLKAQYF

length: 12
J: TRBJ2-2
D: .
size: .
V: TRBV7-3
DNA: TGTGCCAGCAGCCTGGAAGTTGGGGAGCTGTTTTTT
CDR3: CASSLEVGELFF

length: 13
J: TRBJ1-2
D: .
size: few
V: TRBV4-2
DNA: TGTGCCAGCAGCCAAGAAGGGCCCCATGGCTACACCTTC
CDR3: CASSQEGPHGYTF

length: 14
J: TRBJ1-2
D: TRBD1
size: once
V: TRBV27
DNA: TGTGCCAGCAGTCCCTGGGACAGGGGGAGGAGCTACACCTTC
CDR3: CASSPWDRGRSYTF

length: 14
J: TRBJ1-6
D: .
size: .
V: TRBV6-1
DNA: TGTGCCAGCAAGGGGTCCCTGGATAATTCACCCCTCCACTTT
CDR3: CASKGSLDNSPLHF

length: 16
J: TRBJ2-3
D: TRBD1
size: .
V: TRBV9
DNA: TGTGCCAGCAGCCAAGGGACAGGGGGCTTGGTAGATACGCAGTATTTT
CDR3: CASSQGTGGLVDTQYF

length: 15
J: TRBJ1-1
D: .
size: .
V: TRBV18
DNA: TGTGCCAGCTCACCCCCCCAGGGAGGGTCGAGGGTAGCTTTCTTT
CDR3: CASSPPQGGSRVAFF

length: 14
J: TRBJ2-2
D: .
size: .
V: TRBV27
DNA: TGTGCCAGCAGACGACCGGCGATGGTCGGGGAGCTGTTTTTT
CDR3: CASRRPAMVGELFF

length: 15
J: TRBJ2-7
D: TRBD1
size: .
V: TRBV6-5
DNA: TGTGCCAGCAGTTACTCAGACAGGGTGATTGGAGAGCAGTACTTC
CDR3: CASSYSDRVIGEQYF

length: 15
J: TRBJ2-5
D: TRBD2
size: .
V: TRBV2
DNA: TGTGCCAGCAGCAAGACTAGCGGGATCCAAGAGACCCAGTACTTC
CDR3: CASSKTSGIQETQYF

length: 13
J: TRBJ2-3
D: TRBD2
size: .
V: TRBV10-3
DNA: TGTGCCATCAGGGGGACTAGCATTGATACGCAGTATTTT
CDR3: CAIRGTSIDTQYF

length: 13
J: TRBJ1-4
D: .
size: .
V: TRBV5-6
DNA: TGTGCCAGCAGCTTGGCCATAAATGAAAAACTGTTTTTT
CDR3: CASSLAINEKLFF

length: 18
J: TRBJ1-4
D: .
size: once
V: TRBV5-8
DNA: TGTGCCAGCAGCTGGGAAGGGGGACACCAAACAACTAATGAAAAACTGTTTTTT
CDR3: CASSWEGGHQTTNEKLFF

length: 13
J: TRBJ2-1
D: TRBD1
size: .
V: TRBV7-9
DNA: TGTGCCAGCAGCTTCTGGGGGACAGCCGAGCAGTTCTTC
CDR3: CASSFWGTAEQFF

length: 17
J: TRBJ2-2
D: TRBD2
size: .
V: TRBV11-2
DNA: TGTGCCAGCAGCTTGCGAGCGGGGCTAACGAACACCGGGGAGCTGTTTTTT
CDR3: CASSLRAGLTNTGELFF

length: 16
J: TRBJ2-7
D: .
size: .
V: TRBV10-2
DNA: TGCGCCAGCAGTGAGGGTGTTGGGGGACCCCTTTTTAAGCAGTACTTC
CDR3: CASSEGVGGPLFKQYF

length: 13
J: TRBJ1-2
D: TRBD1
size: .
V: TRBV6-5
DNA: TGTGCCACCGGACAGGGCCAGGTAGTCGGCTACACCTTC
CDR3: CATGQGQVVGYTF

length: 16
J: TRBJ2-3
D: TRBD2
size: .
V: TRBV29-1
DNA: TGCAGCGTACAGGGCGTCGGGAGGGCTAGCACAGATACGCAGTATTTT
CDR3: CSVQGVGRASTDTQYF

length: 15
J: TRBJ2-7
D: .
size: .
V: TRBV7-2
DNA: TGTGCCAGCAGCTTAAGTGACAGAAGCTCCTACGAGCAGTACTTC
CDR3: CASSLSDRSSYEQYF

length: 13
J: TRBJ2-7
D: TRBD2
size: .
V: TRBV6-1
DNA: TGTGCCAGCCGGGGAGCAGGGAGGGACGAGCAGTACTTC
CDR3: CASRGAGRDEQYF

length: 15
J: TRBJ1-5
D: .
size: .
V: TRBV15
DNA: TGTGCCACCAGCAGAGGAACCGGAATCAATCAGCCCCAGCATTTT
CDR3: CATSRGTGINQPQHF

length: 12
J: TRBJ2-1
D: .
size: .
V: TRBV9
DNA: TGTGCCAGCAGCGTAGATGGGGATGAGCAGTTCTTC
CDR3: CASSVDGDEQFF

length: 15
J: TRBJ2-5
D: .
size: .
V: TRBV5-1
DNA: TGCGCCAGCAGCCAAAGTCCCCGGGGGTACGAGACCCAGTACTTC
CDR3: CASSQSPRGYETQYF

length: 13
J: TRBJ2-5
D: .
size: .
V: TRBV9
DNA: TGTGCCAGCAGCGTAGAGACATGGCAGACCCAGTACTTC
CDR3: CASSVETWQTQYF

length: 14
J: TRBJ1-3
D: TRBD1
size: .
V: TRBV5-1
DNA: TGCGCCAGCAGCCAGGACAGGGCTGGAAACACCATATATTTT
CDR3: CASSQDRAGNTIYF

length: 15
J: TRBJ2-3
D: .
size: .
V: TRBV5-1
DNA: TGCGCCAGCAGCCCGAGCGGAACTAGAACAGATACGCAGTATTTT
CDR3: CASSPSGTRTDTQYF

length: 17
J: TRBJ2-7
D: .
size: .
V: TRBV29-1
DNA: TGCAGCGTTACCGGGACAGGGAGGAGACGGGAGGGCCGCGAGCAGTACTTC
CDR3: CSVTGTGRRREGREQYF

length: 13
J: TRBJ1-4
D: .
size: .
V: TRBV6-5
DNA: TGTGCCAGCAGGGACAGCCCTAATGAAAAACTGTTTTTT
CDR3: CASRDSPNEKLFF

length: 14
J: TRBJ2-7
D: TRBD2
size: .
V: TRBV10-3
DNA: TGTGCCATCAGAGCCTCGGCGGGGGAATACGAGCAGTACTTC
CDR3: CAIRASAGEYEQYF

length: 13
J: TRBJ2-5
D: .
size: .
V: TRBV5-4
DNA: TGTGCCAGCAGCTTGGGTAGGGAAGAGACCCAGTACTTC
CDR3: CASSLGREETQYF

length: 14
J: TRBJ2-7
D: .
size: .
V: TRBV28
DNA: TGTGCCAGCACCGGGGGACTGGCATCCTACGAGCAGTACTTC
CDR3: CASTGGLASYEQYF

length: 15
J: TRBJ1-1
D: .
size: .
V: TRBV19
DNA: TGTGCCAGTAGTACCCTGGGTGGAGGGGGGGATGAAGCTTTCTTT
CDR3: CASSTLGGGGDEAFF

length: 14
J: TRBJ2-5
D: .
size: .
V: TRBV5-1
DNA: TGCGCCAGCAGCTTGGGTGGACAGCTAGAGACCCAGTACTTC
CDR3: CASSLGGQLETQYF

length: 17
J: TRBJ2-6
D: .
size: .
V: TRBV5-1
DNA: TGCGCCAGCAGTGGGGAGTACCAAGCCTCTGGGGCCAACGTCCTGACTTTC
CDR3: CASSGEYQASGANVLTF

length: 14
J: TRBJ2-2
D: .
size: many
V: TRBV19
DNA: TGTGCCAGTACCTACACAGGGCACACCGGGGAGCTGTTTTTT
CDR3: CASTYTGHTGELFF

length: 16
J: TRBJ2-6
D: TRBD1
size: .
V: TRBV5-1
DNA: TGCGCCAGCAGCCTGACAGGGGCAAGGGGGGCCAACGTCCTGACTTTC
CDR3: CASSLTGARGANVLTF

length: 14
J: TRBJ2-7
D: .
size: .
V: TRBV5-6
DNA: TGTGCCAGCAGCTTGACAGGGAGGTTCGACGAGCAGTACTTC
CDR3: CASSLTGRFDEQYF

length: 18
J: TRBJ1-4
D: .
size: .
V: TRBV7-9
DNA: TGTGCCAGCAGCTTAGATGGGAGTTGGTCTTCAACTAATGAAAAACTGTTTTTT
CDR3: CASSLDGSWSSTNEKLFF

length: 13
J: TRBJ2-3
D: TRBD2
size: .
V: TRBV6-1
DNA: TGTGCCAGCTTAGCGGGAAGCACAGATACGCAGTATTTT
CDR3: CASLAGSTDTQYF

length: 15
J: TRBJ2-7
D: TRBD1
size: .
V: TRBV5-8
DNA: TGTGCCAGCAGCTTGGTAGGGACAGGGATCTACGAGCAGTACTTC
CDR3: CASSLVGTGIYEQYF

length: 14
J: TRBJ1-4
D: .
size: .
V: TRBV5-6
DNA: TGTGCCAGCAGCCTGGGGACAACTAATGAAAAACTGTTTTTT
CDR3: CASSLGTTNEKLFF

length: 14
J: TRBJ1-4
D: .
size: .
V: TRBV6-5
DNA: TGTGCCAGCAGTACGGGGGGACTCGGGGAAAAACTGTTTTTT
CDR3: CASSTGGLGEKLFF

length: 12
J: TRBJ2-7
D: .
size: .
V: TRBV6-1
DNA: TGTGCCAGCAGTGAAACGGTGGCGGAGCAGTACTTC
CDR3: CASSETVAEQYF